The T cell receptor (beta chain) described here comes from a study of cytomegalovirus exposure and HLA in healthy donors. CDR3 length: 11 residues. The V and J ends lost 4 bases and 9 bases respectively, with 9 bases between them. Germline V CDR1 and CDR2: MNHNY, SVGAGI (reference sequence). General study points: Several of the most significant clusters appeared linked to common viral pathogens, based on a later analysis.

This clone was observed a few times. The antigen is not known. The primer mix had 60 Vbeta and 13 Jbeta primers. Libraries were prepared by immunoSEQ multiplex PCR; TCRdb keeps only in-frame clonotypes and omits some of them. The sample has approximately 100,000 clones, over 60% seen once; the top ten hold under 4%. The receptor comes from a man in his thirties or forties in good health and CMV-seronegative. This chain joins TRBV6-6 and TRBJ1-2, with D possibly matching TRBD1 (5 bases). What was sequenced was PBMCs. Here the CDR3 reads CASSWGDSYTF. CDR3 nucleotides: TGTGCCAGCAGTTGGGGGGATAGCTACACCTTC.